The source of this TCR beta chain is a study of shared clonotypes between healthy human individuals. General observations from the study: Richness estimates generally favored naive over memory subsets.

Positively selected for CCR7, the CD45RO-negative cells used as naive CD8 cells excluded terminally differentiated effector memory CD45RA+ cells. V lost 2 bases, J lost 5 bases, and 8 bases stayed unmatched. This CDR3 comprises 15 residues. The germline CDR1 and CDR2 sequences are LNHDA and SQIVND (reference sequence). In its sample, this clone was seen a few times. Its antigen is not identified. Some clones are missing from TCRdb's copy, which holds only in-frame ones; the method was immunoSEQ multiplex PCR. This repertoire shows some 630,000 clones, 95% to 96% found once; its top ten account for more than 0.085%.

The rearrangement joins TRBV19 to TRBJ1-1, with 7 nucleotides matching TRBD1. Specimen: naive CD8+ T cells sorted from blood. The source is a woman in her 30s in good health. CDR3 DNA: TGTGCCAGTAGTATACCTCCGACAGGGCGGACTGAAGCTTTCTTT. Translated, it gives CASSIPPTGRTEAFF.